Presented here are 32 T cell receptor beta chains from one specimen sequenced in a study of T cell changes during pregnancy in multiple sclerosis. Produced via immunoSEQ multiplex PCR; TCRdb's table is partial and in-frame only. The table includes tens of thousands of clones, around 90% detected once. The starting material was CD4+ T cells from peripheral blood mononuclear cells, obtained before pregnancy. Receptors were obtained from a female donor with multiple sclerosis, enrolled in a pregnancy study.

This clone turned up a few times. The chain links TRBV5-1 to TRBJ1-5, with 7 bases matching TRBD1. The germline V gene has CDR1 SGHRS and CDR2 YFSETQ. Losses at the gene ends were 0 bases for V and 4 bases for J; bases not matched to a gene: 7. The CDR3 length is 16 residues. CDR3 coding DNA: TGCGCCAGCAGCTTGGGGCCGACAGGGAGGAATCAGCCCCAGCATTTT. It specifies CASSLGPTGRNQPQHF.

This clone occurred a few times. The chain links TRBV7-8 to TRBJ2-1, with TRBD1 matching 9 bases. CDR3 length: 15 residues. The V and J ends lost 2 bases and 8 bases, in that order; junction bases with no gene match: 7. CDR1 and CDR2 (germline): SGHVS, FQNEAQ. CDR3 coding DNA: TGTGCCAGCAGCTTAATGGGACAGGGCTTCGATGAGCAGTTCTTC. Its translation: CASSLMGQGFDEQFF.

This clone was observed a single time. The chain employs TRBV5-1 and TRBJ2-7; 7 positions agree with TRBD2. V was clipped by 0 bases and J by 6 bases; unmatched bases: 9. The CDR3 sequence is 15 residues long. The germline V gene has CDR1 SGHRS and CDR2 YFSETQ. The chain's CDR3 is CASSLAATSFGEQYF. DNA of the CDR3: TGCGCCAGCAGCTTGGCCGCGACTAGCTTCGGCGAGCAGTACTTC.

The V call is TRBV5-1, the J call TRBJ2-3; 7 bases are shared with TRBD2. V lost 3 bases to trimming and J lost 0 bases; unmatched junction nucleotides: 4. The CDR3 sequence is 15 residues long. Germline loops: CDR1 SGHRS, CDR2 YFSETQ. Here the CDR3 reads CASSSSGSSTDTQYF. In nucleotides, the CDR3 is TGCGCCAGCAGCTCTAGCGGTTCTAGCACAGATACGCAGTATTTT.

The V call is TRBV5-4, the J call TRBJ1-1, with 7 bases that match TRBD1. The germline V gene has CDR1 SGHNT and CDR2 YYREEE (reference sequence). J lost 7 bases, V lost 4 bases, and 13 bases had no gene match. The CDR3 loop spans 15 amino acids. CDR3 sequence reads: CASSPGDSGFREAFF. Here the CDR3 DNA reads TGTGCCAGCAGCCCGGGGGACAGCGGCTTTCGTGAAGCTTTCTTT.

This chain joins TRBV19 and TRBJ2-7; 7 bases match TRBD2. V gave up 4 bases and J gave up 0 bases; unmatched junction bases: 0. Germline V CDR1 and CDR2: LNHDA, SQIVND (reference sequence). CDR3 size: 13 residues. The DNA for the CDR3 is TGTGCCAGTAGTAGCGGGAGCTCCTACGAGCAGTACTTC. Its protein product is CASSSGSSYEQYF. The entire variable domain, with the rest obtained from reference TRBV19 and TRBJ2-7, is as follows: DGGITQSPKYLFRKEGQNVTLSCEQNLNHDAMYWYRQDPGQGLRLIYYSQIVNDFQKGDIAEGYSVSREKKESFPLTVTSAQKNPTAFYLCASSSGSSYEQYFGPGTRLTVT.

The chain joins TRBV5-1 to TRBJ2-1; TRBD1 aligns across 9 bases. Germline V lookup: CDR1 SGHRS, CDR2 YFSETQ. The CDR3 covers 15 residues. V was pared by 1 base and J by 6 bases, with 5 bases of the junction left unmatched. The CDR3 loop reads CASSLLAQGANEQFF. In nucleotides, the CDR3 is TGCGCCAGCAGCTTGTTGGCACAGGGGGCCAATGAGCAGTTCTTC.

This chain uses TRBV5-4 with TRBJ1-1; 8 bases map to TRBD1. Looked up from germline, CDR1 is SGHNT and CDR2 is YYREEE (reference sequence). Trimming took 7 bases from V and 3 from J; bases not matched to a gene: 8. CDR3 length: 14 residues. CDR3 protein: CASVSGQGYTEAFF. The CDR3 DNA follows: TGTGCCAGCGTTTCAGGACAGGGCTACACTGAAGCTTTCTTT.

This clone was recorded once. The V gene is TRBV12-5, the J gene TRBJ1-3; 7 nucleotides match TRBD1. The V and J ends lost 6 bases and 0 bases, in that order; junction bases with no gene match: 8. CDR1 is LGHNT and CDR2 is FRNRAP in the germline V gene. This CDR3 has 16 amino acids. This chain's CDR3 is CASGRNRGISGNTIYF. As DNA, the CDR3 is TGTGCTAGTGGCCGGAACAGGGGTATCTCTGGAAACACCATATATTTT.

The chain uses TRBV4-1 and TRBJ1-2; TRBD1 might be the D (6 bases). This CDR3 region has 16 residues. V lost 1 base, J lost 3 bases, and 15 bases lay in between. CDR1 is MGHRA, CDR2 YSYEKL, per germline. The CDR3 DNA follows: TGCGCCAGCAGCCAAGTTCTGACAGGAACGGACTATGGCTACACCTTC. Translated: CASSQVLTGTDYGYTF.

The rearrangement links TRBV5-1 to TRBJ2-1, with a tentative D call TRBD2 (5 bases). V was clipped by 7 bases and J by 5 bases, with 13 bases between them. Germline assignment: CDR1 SGHRS and CDR2 YFSETQ. The CDR3 is made up of 13 amino acids. Here the CDR3 reads CASELGGNNEQFF. In nucleotides, the CDR3 is TGCGCCAGCGAACTAGGTGGGAACAATGAGCAGTTCTTC.

The chain employs TRBV6-1 and TRBJ2-2, with D perhaps TRBD1 (8 bases). V lost 7 bases and J 4 bases, leaving 13 bases between the germline ends. Per the germline V gene, CDR1 is MNHNS and CDR2 is SASEGT. The CDR3 loop spans 14 amino acids. The CDR3 here is CASKRDRSTGELFF. The DNA of the CDR3 is TGTGCCAGCAAGCGGGACAGGTCCACCGGGGAGCTGTTTTTT.

The genes are TRBV15 and TRBJ1-1, with D tentatively TRBD1 (5 bases). The V end lost 6 bases, the J end lost 3 bases, and 14 bases lay between the germline ends. Germline loops: CDR1 LNHNV, CDR2 YYDKDF (reference sequence). The CDR3 covers 14 residues. CDR3 in amino acids: CATSRWQGYTEAFF. For the CDR3, the DNA is TGTGCCACCAGTCGGTGGCAGGGCTACACTGAAGCTTTCTTT.

The gene calls are TRBV5-6 and TRBJ2-3; 7 positions agree with TRBD2. The CDR3 runs to 16 residues. J gave up 4 bases and V 0 bases, and 8 bases lay outside the gene matches. Germline assignment: CDR1 SGHDT and CDR2 YYEEEE. CDR3 DNA sequence: TGTGCCAGCAGCTTGGGTCTAGCGGCAGGGTCAGATACGCAGTATTTT. Residues: CASSLGLAAGSDTQYF.

The chain joins TRBV27 to TRBJ1-2; D ambiguous. Germline V gene lookup returns CDR1 MNHEY and CDR2 SMNVEV (reference sequence). V was shortened by 8 bases and J by 0 bases, with 13 bases between the two germline ends. The CDR3 extends over 14 amino acids. Here the CDR3 DNA reads TGTGCCAGCCGAACAGTTAAAGCTAACTATGGCTACACCTTC. Translation gives CASRTVKANYGYTF.

This chain connects TRBV5-1 to TRBJ1-1, with D maybe TRBD1 (5 bases). V gave up 1 base and J gave up 1 base, with 5 bases separating them. The germline gives CDR1 SGHRS, CDR2 YFSETQ. The CDR3 is 13 amino acids. The CDR3, as DNA: TGCGCCAGCAGCTTGACAGGGAACACTGAAGCTTTCTTT. Translation gives CASSLTGNTEAFF.

The genes are TRBV7-2 and TRBJ2-3; 12 nucleotides match TRBD2. CDR1 is SGHTA, CDR2 FQGNSA, per germline. CDR3 length: 22 amino acids. J gave up 7 bases and V 0 bases, and 23 bases lay outside the gene matches. The CDR3 region has the DNA TGTGCCAGCAGCTTAGCCGCTGTGCGACTAGCGGGGGCCGGGTCCGCCCGGAATACGCAGTATTTT. Its protein product is CASSLAAVRLAGAGSARNTQYF.

The J gene is TRBJ2-3, the V gene TRBV29-1; maybe TRBD1 (6 bases). Germline V gives CDR1 SQVTM, CDR2 ANQGSEA. Trimming took 5 bases from V and 1 from J, leaving 13 bases between them. The CDR3 length is 14 residues. CDR3 in amino acids: CSVWGQGGTDTQYF. In nucleotides, the CDR3 is TGCAGCGTTTGGGGGCAGGGCGGCACAGATACGCAGTATTTT.

The rearrangement uses TRBV19 and TRBJ2-7, with TRBD2 matching over 10 bases. The V gene's germline CDR1 is LNHDA and CDR2 SQIVND (reference sequence). V lost 5 bases to trimming and J lost 0 bases; unmatched junction nucleotides: 4. The CDR3 loop spans 15 amino acids. This CDR3 is CASSLLAGISYEQYF. The CDR3 DNA follows: TGTGCCAGTAGTTTACTAGCGGGGATCTCCTACGAGCAGTACTTC. Filled out from reference TRBV19 and TRBJ2-7, the complete variable domain reads DGGITQSPKYLFRKEGQNVTLSCEQNLNHDAMYWYRQDPGQGLRLIYYSQIVNDFQKGDIAEGYSVSREKKESFPLTVTSAQKNPTAFYLCASSLLAGISYEQYFGPGTRLTVT.

This clone appeared once. The chain couples TRBV7-9 to TRBJ2-5; TRBD2 aligns across 8 bases. The CDR3 extends over 16 amino acids. V was clipped by 5 bases and J by 6 bases; unmatched bases: 14. Germline-derived CDR1 and CDR2 are SEHNR and FQNEAQ (reference sequence). This chain's CDR3 is CASSPPFRTSRKTQYF. The CDR3 DNA reads TGTGCCAGCAGCCCCCCGTTTCGGACTAGCCGGAAGACCCAGTACTTC. Full variable domain (outside the CDR3, taken from reference TRBV7-9 and TRBJ2-5): DTGVSQNPRHKITKRGQNVTFRCDPISEHNRLYWYRQTLGQGPEFLTYFQNEAQLEKSRLLSDRFSAERPKGSFSTLEIQRTEQGDSAMYLCASSPPFRTSRKTQYFGPGTRLLVL.

CDR3 nucleotides: TGCGCCAGCACGGTGACTAGTCGGGAGACCCAGTACTTC. The encoded protein is CASTVTSRETQYF. The genes are TRBV5-1 and TRBJ2-5; a possible D gene is TRBD2 (6 bases). Trimming took off 6 bases at V and 5 bases at J, with 14 bases between the two ends. This CDR3 contains 13 residues. The germline gives CDR1 SGHRS, CDR2 YFSETQ.

The V call is TRBV7-2, the J call TRBJ1-2; D is ambiguous. The CDR3 runs 12 residues. CDR1 is SGHTA, CDR2 FQGNSA, per germline. Trimming stripped 5 bases from V and 6 bases from J, with 10 bases between. The CDR3 sequence is CASSRWRDGYTF. For the CDR3, the DNA is TGTGCCAGCAGCCGTTGGAGAGATGGCTACACCTTC.

The CDR3 DNA sequence: TGTGCCAGCAGCTCGCGGGGGGGTTTTAGCAATGAGCAGTTCTTC. Residues: CASSSRGGFSNEQFF. The chain has TRBV7-2 and TRBJ2-1; TRBD2 matches 9 bases. In germline, CDR1 is SGHTA, CDR2 FQGNSA. J gave up 6 bases and V 4 bases, and 7 bases lay outside the gene matches. The CDR3 loop spans 15 amino acids.

The chain employs TRBV2 and TRBJ2-3; 10 bases line up with TRBD2. Germline values: CDR1 SNHLY, CDR2 FYNNEI. Unmatched junction bases numbered 5, after V lost 3 bases and J lost 5 bases. The CDR3 has 15 amino acids. The CDR3 here is CASSDRASGGDTQYF. The DNA of the CDR3 is TGTGCCAGCAGTGATAGGGCTAGCGGGGGAGATACGCAGTATTTT.

The chain carries TRBV4-2 and TRBJ2-1, with TRBD2 identical over 12 bases. The germline V gene has CDR1 LGHNA and CDR2 YNFKEQ. The length of the CDR3 is 19 residues. Trimming cost V 1 base and J 5 bases; bases outside gene matches: 12. The CDR3, as DNA: TGTGCCAGCAGCCAAGCGGTACTAGCGGGGGGTGTTGGCCACAATGAGCAGTTCTTC. This gives the protein CASSQAVLAGGVGHNEQFF.

J is TRBJ1-6 and V is TRBV28, with a weak D call TRBD1 (6 bases). Germline V gene sequence: CDR1 MDHEN, CDR2 SYDVKM. The CDR3 loop spans 17 amino acids. Trimming took 5 bases from V and 3 from J, leaving 17 bases between them. CDR3 nucleotide sequence: TGTGCCAGCAGTACAGACGACAGGCTCTACTATAATTCACCCCTCCACTTT. It is translated as CASSTDDRLYYNSPLHF.

The rearrangement uses TRBV7-9 and TRBJ2-1; D is possibly TRBD1 (6 bases). V lost 3 bases to trimming and J lost 4 bases, with 7 bases between them. The CDR3 contains 13 residues. From germline, CDR1 is SEHNR and CDR2 FQNEAQ (reference sequence). CDR3 in DNA: TGTGCCAGCAGCTTTCAGGGGTACAATGAGCAGTTCTTC. Translation: CASSFQGYNEQFF.

The gene calls are TRBV7-2 and TRBJ2-1; 7 bases are shared with TRBD2. Germline-derived CDR1 and CDR2 are SGHTA and FQGNSA. CDR3 length: 16 residues. The junction had 6 bases not matched to a gene; V was cut back by 0 bases and J by 4 bases. The CDR3 sequence is CASSLAGTTTYNEQFF. As DNA, the CDR3 is TGTGCCAGCAGCTTAGCCGGGACTACTACGTACAATGAGCAGTTCTTC. Complete variable domain (other parts from reference TRBV7-2 and TRBJ2-1): GAGVSQSPSNKVTEKGKDVELRCDPISGHTALYWYRQSLGQGLEFLIYFQGNSAPDKSGLPSDRFSAERTGGSVSTLTIQRTQQEDSAVYLCASSLAGTTTYNEQFFGPGTRLTVL.

The chain joins TRBV14 to TRBJ1-1; D is uncertain. Per germline, CDR1 SGHDN and CDR2 FVKESK. The CDR3 spans 15 residues. V was cut by 0 bases and J by 6 bases, with 14 bases left in between. CDR3 in DNA: TGTGCCAGCAGCCAAGAAGAAACATGGGCTGCTGAAGCTTTCTTT. Protein: CASSQEETWAAEAFF. The variable domain in full, with the rest retrieved from reference TRBV14 and TRBJ1-1, is EAGVTQFPSHSVIEKGQTVTLRCDPISGHDNLYWYRRVMGKEIKFLLHFVKESKQDESGMPNNRFLAERTGGTYSTLKVQPAELEDSGVYFCASSQEETWAAEAFFGQGTRLTVV.

V and J are TRBV19 and TRBJ1-4; TRBD1 matches at 8 bases. The germline gives CDR1 LNHDA, CDR2 SQIVND (reference sequence). This CDR3 is built from 16 residues. The junction had 11 bases not matched to a gene; V was cut back by 4 bases and J by 7 bases. The CDR3 protein is CASSTGTGTGLEKLFF. Here the CDR3 DNA reads TGTGCCAGTAGTACCGGTACCGGGACAGGCCTTGAAAAACTGTTTTTT.

This clone has just a few counts. The chain recombines TRBV30 with TRBJ1-2, with no clear D. The CDR3 consists of 14 residues. The ends were cut back, 0 bases at V and 7 bases at J, with 15 bases in the middle. Germline CDR1 reads GTSNPN; CDR2 reads SVGIG (reference sequence). The CDR3 sequence: CAWSVWTGYFGYTF. Here the CDR3 DNA reads TGTGCCTGGAGTGTATGGACGGGATATTTTGGCTACACCTTC.

The CDR3 sequence: CASSLVGSVAENTEAFF. The DNA of the CDR3 is TGCGCCAGCAGCTTGGTTGGGTCGGTGGCGGAGAACACTGAAGCTTTCTTT. The J gene is TRBJ1-1, the V gene TRBV5-1; no firm D call. Germline CDR1 SGHRS, CDR2 YFSETQ. The CDR3 is made up of 17 amino acids. V lost 0 bases and J lost 1, with 16 bases in between.